This T cell receptor (beta chain) was profiled in a study of CD8+CD57+ T cells in acquired aplastic anemia. Study-level information: Isolated CD4+ and CD8+ cells, once sorted, yielded DNA averaging around 3 ug.

Both TCR beta VDJ combination and CDR3 sequence profiling were carried out. Genomic DNA was the template for this profiling. TCRdb reanalysed the reads using MiXCR and keeps one entry per CDR3 protein. The sample lists 160,000 or so distinct CDR3 sequences, 45% to 50% occurring once. Notes on the study in general: Found in both controls and patients were approximately 30 CD8+ CDR3 sequences. No significant difference in CD8+ Simpson's diversity was found between patients and controls.

In patients chosen for sequencing, flow cytometry had shown CD8+CD57+ cell expansion. The germline V and J ends were trimmed by 4 bases and 3 bases, with 9 bases remaining between them. The V gene's germline CDR1 is SNHLY and CDR2 FYNNEI. CDR3 size: 14 residues. This clonotype was picked up many times. The antigen remains unidentified. Specimen: sorted CD4+, CD8+, or CD8+CD57+ T cells (not recorded which) from PBMCs. The sequence was collected from a human donor with aplastic anemia. This sequence joins TRBV2 and TRBJ2-2; possible D gene TRBD2, 6 bases. The CDR3 loop reads CASSVGRYTGELFF. The CDR3 coding sequence is TGTGCCAGCAGTGTCGGGAGATACACCGGGGAGCTGTTTTTT.